The subject of this entry is one TCR beta chain. The specificity of this receptor is unknown. No qualities accompany the bases; no much larger clone lies one base away. This entry comes from a study of PD-1 blockade in classical Hodgkin lymphoma (dated by TCRdb to about 2020). Study-level background: Nivolumab dosing was 3 mg/kg intravenously every 2 weeks, continuing until either disease progression or unacceptable toxicity. The study used CyTOF and TCR beta sequencing to define a peripheral blood immune signature of response to PD-1 blockade in classical Hodgkin lymphoma.

At the junction V is shortened by 0 bases and J by 2 bases, with 5 bases in between. From the cysteine through the phenylalanine, the CDR3 covers 13 amino acids. Only the CDR3 DNA is retained, 39 bases long and in frame from the first base. CDR1 and CDR2, per the germline V gene, are LGHNA and YNFKEQ. The time point tag for this specimen amounts to: cycle 1 day 1 (C1D1), immediately before nivolumab initiation. Every trial patient had relapsed following autologous stem cell transplantation, and prior brentuximab vedotin exposure was what differed among cohorts A, B and C. The trial cohort comprised 56 patients with relapsed/refractory classical Hodgkin lymphoma whose best overall responses were complete response, partial response or progressive disease. Single-agent nivolumab was administered to trial patients in the multi-cohort phase II CheckMate 205 trial. Best overall response was determined by an independent review committee according to the 2007 International Working Group response criteria. Trial PBMCs were collected immediately before nivolumab initiation (C1D1) and during therapy at cycle 2 day 1 and cycle 4 day 1. Peripheral blood was collected in 8 mL Vacutainer Cell Preparation Tubes, from which PBMCs were isolated by centrifugation and then cryopreserved.

Beyond this particular receptor, the publication reports: Patients starting nivolumab less than 1 year after ASCT had lower diversity and were excluded from later analyses to avoid confounding by immune reconstitution. Trial patients with a complete response had baseline diversity similar to that of newly diagnosed patients, while partial responders and progressors had significantly lower diversity. The study was restricted to a single clinical trial cohort, and the causes of repertoire differences, possibly disease activity or prior therapy, were left undefined. A significant rise by C4D1 was seen in CD4+ but not CD8+ TCR diversity (p=0.0027 vs p=0.16), with the rise being most apparent in complete responders (p=0.02). Newly diagnosed patients were reported to have lower baseline TCR diversity than healthy donors, and relapsed/refractory patients were reported to have lower baseline TCR diversity still.

Genomic DNA was isolated using the Qiagen DNeasy kit from unsorted PBMCs as well as from negatively selected CD4+ and CD8+ fractions. Using primers that anneal to V and J segments, immunoSEQ multiplex PCR amplified the TCR beta CDR3 regions. A synthetic immune receptor repertoire was used to minimize amplification bias, and remaining bias was computationally removed after sequencing. The study's processing was this. Repertoire diversity was quantified as the Shannon entropy index using custom Python scripts. The unsorted, CD4+ and CD8+ repertoires were each analyzed separately, with the exception of combined analyses, where CD4+ and CD8+ sequences were merged in silico. A clone was considered expanded if an increase in frequency of at least 2-fold after treatment relative to C1D1 was found, and a pseudocount of 0.5 was applied to clones undetected at baseline. Clones with 0 or 1 copy at C1D1 were defined as singleton clones, while clones with 2 or more copies were defined as non-singleton clones. Clones expanded in unsorted samples were annotated as CD4+, CD8+ or unknown by matching protein sequences in sorted samples from the same patient. Diversity changes from C1D1 to C4D1 were tested in paired samples using Wilcoxon tests. TCRdb limited this immuneACCESS table to in-frame rearrangements with V and J called. A share of clones is missing; checked studies link under half to unresolved V genes, and the rest is unexplained. V, J and clone size reflect that table, while D and trimming were determined from the DNA. For this sample there are around 40,000 clones; 55% to 75% appear just once. 2.5% to 3.5% of the sample belongs to the ten largest clones.

The V and J genes are TRBV4-2 and TRBJ2-7, with the D gene not confidently named. The specimen was peripheral blood mononuclear cells (PBMCs), collected at baseline. The sequence came from a human donor with classical Hodgkin lymphoma. The DNA sequence is TGTGCCAGCAGCCAAGATCGGGCCTACGAGCAGTACTTC. It is translated as CASSQDRAYEQYF.